This passage covers 24 T cell receptor beta chains from one sample sequenced in a study of cytomegalovirus exposure and HLA in healthy donors. The PCR ran on 60 Vbeta and 13 Jbeta primers. This table comes from immunoSEQ multiplex PCR, and its TCRdb copy is limited to in-frame clones, with some not included. The listing records fewer than 70,000 clones. The sequencing sample was made of PBMCs. These receptor sequences come from a young man in good health and CMV-seropositive.

This rearrangement joins TRBV30 to TRBJ1-5; 7 nucleotides align to TRBD1. CDR3 length equals 15 residues. The V segment lost 0 bases and the J segment 3 bases; nucleotides outside the gene matches: 5. Germline lookup yields CDR1 GTSNPN and CDR2 SVGIG (reference sequence). The CDR3 protein is CAWSVETGYNQPQHF. The CDR3 DNA follows: TGTGCCTGGAGTGTAGAGACAGGGTACAATCAGCCCCAGCATTTT.

This rearrangement joins TRBV10-3 to TRBJ2-7, with D unclear. V lost 0 bases and J lost 0, with 6 bases in between. This CDR3 comprises 14 residues. Per the germline V gene, CDR1 is ENHRY and CDR2 is SYGVKD. CDR3: CAISESAGSYEQYF. CDR3 nucleotide sequence: TGTGCCATCAGTGAGTCTGCCGGCTCCTACGAGCAGTACTTC.

The V gene is TRBV30, the J gene TRBJ2-3; 9 bases match TRBD2. The V segment lost 8 bases and the J segment 2 bases; nucleotides outside the gene matches: 11. CDR1 and CDR2 from the germline V gene are GTSNPN and SVGIG (reference sequence). The CDR3 has 15 residues. The CDR3 sequence: CAGIPSGVFTDTQYF. Here the CDR3 DNA reads TGTGCCGGGATCCCTAGCGGGGTCTTCACAGATACGCAGTATTTT.

The chain is built from TRBV11-3 and TRBJ1-1; possibly TRBD1 for D (6 bases). Germline V gene lookup returns CDR1 SGHNT and CDR2 YENEEA. The germline V and J ends were trimmed by 2 bases and 10 bases, with 17 bases remaining between them. The CDR3 consists of 14 residues. CDR3 nucleotide sequence: TGTGCCAGCAGCTTAAGTACAGGGAGGGTAGGAGCTTTCTTT. It codes for CASSLSTGRVGAFF.

The gene calls are TRBV30 and TRBJ1-6; D is undetermined. V lost 0 bases, J lost 7 bases, and 13 bases lay in between. CDR1 and CDR2 from the germline V gene are GTSNPN and SVGIG (reference sequence). The CDR3 length is 15 residues. The CDR3 is CAWSVPGDVNSPLHF. The CDR3 bases are TGTGCCTGGAGTGTACCCGGGGATGTCAATTCACCCCTCCACTTT.

The J gene is TRBJ1-5, the V gene TRBV5-1, with 7 positions matching TRBD1. This CDR3 spans 14 amino acids. V was pared by 4 bases and J by 3 bases, with 4 bases of the junction left unmatched. Germline V lookup: CDR1 SGHRS, CDR2 YFSETQ. CDR3 DNA sequence: TGCGCCAGCAGCCCAGGGACAGTCAATCAGCCCCAGCATTTT. Translation gives CASSPGTVNQPQHF.

This sequence joins TRBV14 and TRBJ1-1; D not certain. The V end lost 5 bases, the J end lost 9 bases, and 16 bases lay between the germline ends. There are 13 residues in the CDR3. CDR1 is SGHDN, CDR2 FVKESK, per germline. This chain's CDR3 is CASSSWAGMQAFF. The CDR3 DNA follows: TGTGCCAGCAGCAGCTGGGCAGGAATGCAAGCTTTCTTT.

This sequence joins TRBV5-8 and TRBJ1-1; perhaps TRBD1 as D (5 bases). CDR1 SGHTS and CDR2 YDEGEE come from the germline V gene. The germline V and J ends were trimmed by 5 bases and 5 bases, with 13 bases remaining between them. This CDR3 comprises 13 residues. The CDR3 sequence: CASRPGLFTEAFF. The CDR3 coding sequence is TGTGCCAGCAGGCCGGGACTGTTTACTGAAGCTTTCTTT.

The chain combines TRBV6-1 with TRBJ1-3, with a weak D call TRBD1 (6 bases). Trimming took off 6 bases at V and 2 bases at J, with 11 bases between the two ends. Germline V gene lookup returns CDR1 MNHNS and CDR2 SASEGT. This CDR3 comprises 14 residues. CDR3 bases: TGTGCCAGCAGGGATGCAGGGGCTGGAAACACCATATATTTT. Protein: CASRDAGAGNTIYF.

The rearrangement links TRBV7-2 to TRBJ1-2; possibly TRBD1 for D (5 bases). The germline gives CDR1 SGHTA, CDR2 FQGNSA. This CDR3 contains 15 residues. The germline V and J ends were trimmed by 1 base and 4 bases, with 13 bases remaining between them. This CDR3 reads CASSLVQGGSYGYTF. The CDR3 nucleotides read TGTGCCAGCAGCTTAGTGCAGGGCGGCTCCTATGGCTACACCTTC.

The chain links TRBV25-1 to TRBJ2-7; D is ambiguous. Germline CDR1 MGHDK, CDR2 SYGVNS. V was cut by 1 base and J by 1 base, with 8 bases left in between. This CDR3 is 14 amino acids long. CDR3 residues: CASSELRASYEQYF. CDR3 sequence (DNA): TGTGCCAGCAGTGAATTAAGAGCTTCCTACGAGCAGTACTTC.

The gene calls are TRBV12-5 and TRBJ2-7; 9 positions match TRBD1. Germline trimming cut 0 bases from V and 3 bases from J; bases unmatched to any gene: 6. Germline V lookup: CDR1 LGHNT, CDR2 FRNRAP. The CDR3 covers 16 residues. In nucleotides, the CDR3 is TGTGCTAGTGGTTTGGTCGGGACAGGGCATTACTACGAGCAGTACTTC. Translating gives CASGLVGTGHYYEQYF.

The genes are TRBV6-4 and TRBJ2-6, with 11 bases aligning to TRBD1. This CDR3 region has 17 residues. The germline CDR1 and CDR2 sequences are MRHNA and SNTAGT. Losses at the gene ends were 2 bases for V and 0 bases for J; bases not matched to a gene: 0. The CDR3 here is CASSDGTGGSGANVLTF. The DNA of the CDR3 is TGTGCCAGCAGTGACGGGACAGGGGGCTCTGGGGCCAACGTCCTGACTTTC.

The V call is TRBV4-2, the J call TRBJ2-7, with 9 bases that match TRBD2. This CDR3 has 16 residues. Trimming cost V 5 bases and J 5 bases; bases outside gene matches: 13. Looked up from germline, CDR1 is LGHNA and CDR2 is YNFKEQ. CDR3 coding DNA: TGTGCCAGCAGCGAAAGGTCGGCGGGAGGGCCGGACGAGCAGTACTTC. Residues: CASSERSAGGPDEQYF.

The genes are TRBV19 and TRBJ1-4; 10 bases match TRBD1. CDR1 LNHDA and CDR2 SQIVND come from the germline V gene (reference sequence). The CDR3 runs 18 residues. With 5 bases clipped from V and 6 bases from J, the junction kept 15 bases outside the gene matches. The CDR3 reads CASSAQTGTGDFDEKLFF. The CDR3 nucleotides are TGTGCCAGTAGTGCTCAAACCGGGACAGGGGACTTCGATGAAAAACTGTTTTTT.

The rearrangement uses TRBV5-4 and TRBJ1-2; no firm D call. Trimming stripped 5 bases from V and 1 base from J, with 15 bases between. The germline V gene has CDR1 SGHNT and CDR2 YYREEE (reference sequence). The CDR3 sequence is 15 residues long. For the CDR3, the DNA is TGTGCCAGCAGAGGGTGGGAGGAGAATAACTATGGCTACACCTTC. Translated, it gives CASRGWEENNYGYTF.

The chain links TRBV19 to TRBJ2-3; TRBD1 is a possible D gene (5 bases). This CDR3 has 13 amino acids. Between the trimmed V and J ends, which lost 6 bases and 5 bases, there was a span of 12 bases. Germline CDR1 reads LNHDA; CDR2 reads SQIVND (reference sequence). CDR3 nucleotides: TGTGCCAGTAGAGGCAGGGTTCAAGATACGCAGTATTTT. This gives the protein CASRGRVQDTQYF.

V gene TRBV6-4 combines with J gene TRBJ2-1; 8 bases fit TRBD2. V lost 2 bases, J lost 5 bases, and 5 bases stayed unmatched. The CDR3 runs to 15 residues. Germline V gene sequence: CDR1 MRHNA, CDR2 SNTAGT. The CDR3 spells CASSDGAGGHNEQFF. The DNA of the CDR3 is TGTGCCAGCAGTGACGGTGCGGGGGGCCACAATGAGCAGTTCTTC.

The gene calls are TRBV6-5 and TRBJ1-5, with 8 positions matching TRBD1. The trim removed 8 bases at V and 3 bases at J, leaving 6 bases unmatched. The CDR3 has 14 residues. The germline gives CDR1 MNHEY, CDR2 SVGAGI. The CDR3 reads CASSQGALNQPQHF. The CDR3 DNA is TGTGCCAGCTCCCAGGGGGCTCTCAATCAGCCCCAGCATTTT.

The chain combines TRBV6-5 with TRBJ1-5, with 8 bases matching TRBD1. The CDR3 extends over 14 amino acids. The trim removed 6 bases at V and 7 bases at J, leaving 8 bases unmatched. In germline, CDR1 is MNHEY, CDR2 SVGAGI. The CDR3 DNA follows: TGTGCCAGCAGCTACAGGGGGAAGGGACAGCCCCAGCATTTT. It encodes CASSYRGKGQPQHF.

V gene TRBV7-9 combines with J gene TRBJ2-1; a possible D gene is TRBD2 (9 bases). V was shortened by 5 bases and J by 8 bases, with 28 bases between the two germline ends. CDR1 is SEHNR, CDR2 FQNEAQ, per germline (reference sequence). The CDR3 has 18 amino acids. Here the CDR3 DNA reads TGTGCCAGCAGCCGACAGGGGTCGGGGCTAGCGGGAAGCTATGAGCAGTTCTTC. Protein product: CASSRQGSGLAGSYEQFF.

The V gene is TRBV30, the J gene TRBJ2-7, with 9 nucleotides matching TRBD1. Unmatched junction bases numbered 6, after V lost 4 bases and J lost 2 bases. The CDR3 is made up of 14 amino acids. Germline CDR1 is GTSNPN and CDR2 is SVGIG (reference sequence). The CDR3 is CAWNPGQGTYEQYF. The CDR3 bases are TGTGCCTGGAACCCGGGACAGGGTACCTACGAGCAGTACTTC.

The gene calls are TRBV29-1 and TRBJ1-2; 9 bases fit TRBD1. Germline CDR1 and CDR2: SQVTM and ANQGSEA. The CDR3 has 14 residues. The V gene end was trimmed by 7 bases and the J gene end by 4 bases; junction bases not matched to a gene: 10. CDR3 amino acids: CSGWGQGVAYGYTF. In nucleotides, the CDR3 is TGCAGCGGATGGGGACAGGGAGTAGCCTATGGCTACACCTTC.

The chain has TRBV5-1 and TRBJ2-3; D is possibly TRBD2 (6 bases). Germline CDR1 SGHRS, CDR2 YFSETQ. This CDR3 has 17 residues. Trimming took 4 bases from V and 2 from J, leaving 20 bases between them. CDR3 amino acids: CASSKAIGGDNTDTQYF. CDR3 DNA sequence: TGCGCCAGCAGCAAAGCCATCGGGGGAGATAACACAGATACGCAGTATTTT.